One and the same sample provided the 31 T cell receptor beta chains below, sequenced in a study of blood T cells in healthy people across ages. A second PCR, run for about 7 to 11 cycles, used a sample-barcoded 5' primer plus a J-beta primer mix. TCRdb redid the calling of the 5' RACE reads with MiXCR, one entry per CDR3 protein. The sample shows 1.5 million to 2 million distinct CDR3 sequences, roughly 52% of them seen only once. What was sequenced was blood. The receptors here all came from a woman in her thirties or forties in good health.

V gene TRBV7-9 combines with J gene TRBJ2-7, with D perhaps matching TRBD2 (7 bases). CDR1 is SEHNR and CDR2 is FQNEAQ in the germline V gene (reference sequence). V shed 5 bases and J shed 0 bases, with 14 bases lying between them. This CDR3 is built from 15 residues. CDR3 DNA: TGTGCCAGCAGCCAGCGGGACACCTCCTCCTACGAGCAGTACTTC. This gives the protein CASSQRDTSSYEQYF.

A word on this clonotype: Just one base apart from a much larger clone, this may be a read error. The chain carries TRBV6-4 and TRBJ2-1; no clear D gene. CDR1 and CDR2 from the germline V gene are MRHNA and SNTAGT. The V and J ends lost 3 bases and 7 bases respectively, with 13 bases between them. The CDR3 length is 14 residues. The CDR3 DNA follows: TGTGCCAGCAGTGATTCCGGCGATAGTAATGAGCAGTTCTTC. This encodes CASSDSGDSNEQFF.

The chain is built from TRBV4-3 and TRBJ2-2; D remains unclear. V dropped 4 bases and J dropped 4 bases, with 13 bases sitting between them. Germline V gene sequence: CDR1 LGHNA, CDR2 YSLEER. The CDR3 totals 15 residues. The DNA for the CDR3 is TGCGCCAGCAGCCCAAGTCCTAGGGTCACCGGGGAGCTGTTTTTT. Its protein product is CASSPSPRVTGELFF.

This clonotype was observed a handful of times. V usage is TRBV20-1 and J usage is TRBJ2-1; 9 bases line up with TRBD2. The V gene end was trimmed by 5 bases and the J gene end by 10 bases; junction bases not matched to a gene: 9. The germline V gene has CDR1 DFQATT and CDR2 SNEGSKA (reference sequence). The CDR3 is 13 residues long. DNA of the CDR3: TGCAGTGCTCCCGGGGAGCGGGGGGTCGAGCAGTTCTTC. Its translation: CSAPGERGVEQFF.

The V gene is TRBV12-3 or TRBV12-4, the J gene TRBJ2-7; TRBD2 matches 11 bases. V dropped 7 bases and J dropped 0; count of bases not matched to a gene: 11. The CDR3 has 17 residues. The CDR3, as DNA: TGTGCCAGCACCGGGACTAGCGGTTCTTTTCTCTCCTACGAGCAGTACTTC. It specifies CASTGTSGSFLSYEQYF.

This clonotype was counted between two and nine times. The chain is built from TRBV5-1 and TRBJ1-6, with D possibly being TRBD1 (5 bases). Trimming shortened V by 1 base and J by 9 bases, and 14 bases separated the two germline ends. This CDR3 has 15 amino acids. Germline CDR1 reads SGHRS; CDR2 reads YFSETQ. The DNA of the CDR3 is TGCGCCAGCAGCTTGTCGGGGGAGTTGAGTTCACCCCTCCACTTT. Its translation is CASSLSGELSSPLHF. The variable domain in full, completed from reference TRBV5-1 and TRBJ1-6, reads KAGVTQTPRYLIKTRGQQVTLSCSPISGHRSVSWYQQTPGQGLQFLFEYFSETQRNKGNFPGRFSGRQFSNSRSEMNVSTLELGDSALYLCASSLSGELSSPLHFGNGTRLTVT.

For this clonotype: One end of the junction is discordant with germline, which a read error may explain. The V call is TRBV20-1, the J call TRBJ2-7, with D maybe TRBD2 (5 bases). Per germline, CDR1 DFQATT and CDR2 SNEGSKA (reference sequence). The CDR3 has 12 amino acids. The CDR3 DNA follows: TGCAGGGCTAGTGAGGGCAGCTACGAGCAGTACTTC. Protein sequence: CRASEGSYEQYF.

V and J are TRBV7-6 and TRBJ1-1; no clear D gene. This CDR3 is 13 amino acids long. Germline V lookup: CDR1 SGHVS, CDR2 FNYEAQ. Trimming took off 4 bases at V and 0 bases at J, with 6 bases between the two ends. CDR3 sequence reads: CASSSEMNTEAFF. DNA for the CDR3: TGTGCCAGCAGCTCCGAGATGAACACTGAAGCTTTCTTT.

The chain employs TRBV6-2 or TRBV6-3 and TRBJ2-1; 10 positions match TRBD2. Germline loops: CDR1 MNHEY, CDR2 SVGEGT. The CDR3 runs to 12 residues. V lost 8 bases to trimming and J lost 10 bases; unmatched junction nucleotides: 5. The CDR3 reads CASGNSGGEQFF. The CDR3 DNA reads TGTGCCAGCGGCAATAGCGGGGGGGAGCAGTTCTTC.

The chain carries TRBV4-3 and TRBJ2-1, with 7 bases aligning to TRBD2. This CDR3 has 14 amino acids. CDR1 and CDR2 from the germline V gene are LGHNA and YSLEER. The V segment lost 0 bases and the J segment 8 bases; nucleotides outside the gene matches: 4. In DNA, the CDR3 is TGCGCCAGCAGCCAAGATCGACTAGCCCATGAGCAGTTCTTC. As protein: CASSQDRLAHEQFF.

The chain has TRBV27 and TRBJ2-7; D call uncertain. Trimming took off 6 bases at V and 7 bases at J, with 10 bases between the two ends. CDR1 is MNHEY, CDR2 SMNVEV, per germline (reference sequence). The CDR3 length is 11 residues. The CDR3 DNA sequence: TGTGCCAGCAGGCCTAGGGCTGAGCAGTACTTC. Translation gives CASRPRAEQYF.

This clonotype has a count of ten or more. The CDR3: CSALGAGAYEQYF. In DNA form, the CDR3 reads TGCAGTGCGCTAGGGGCAGGGGCTTACGAGCAGTACTTC. The chain uses TRBV20-1 and TRBJ2-7, with D possibly matching TRBD1 (6 bases). CDR1 and CDR2 (germline): DFQATT, SNEGSKA (reference sequence). The CDR3 is 13 amino acids. V was pared by 6 bases and J by 4 bases, with 16 bases between.

This clonotype was counted between two and nine times. The chain uses TRBV20-1 and TRBJ2-3, with TRBD1 matching 8 bases. The CDR3 extends over 16 amino acids. CDR1 is DFQATT, CDR2 SNEGSKA, per germline (reference sequence). Trimming removed 2 bases from V and 3 bases from J; junction bases left unmatched: 10. The CDR3 sequence: CSARPRTGRETDTQYF. In DNA form, the CDR3 reads TGCAGTGCTAGACCACGGACAGGGAGAGAGACAGATACGCAGTATTTT.

The chain links TRBV10-3 to TRBJ2-2; the match to TRBD1 covers 9 bases. The germline V gene has CDR1 ENHRY and CDR2 SYGVKD. The trim removed 4 bases at V and 3 bases at J, leaving 0 bases unmatched. This CDR3 comprises 14 residues. DNA of the CDR3: TGTGCCATCAGTGGACAGGGGGACACCGGGGAGCTGTTTTTT. It translates to CAISGQGDTGELFF.

This chain uses TRBV20-1 with TRBJ1-2; 8 bases fit TRBD1. The ends lost 6 bases at V and 3 bases at J; junction bases unmatched: 9. The CDR3 sequence is 14 residues long. CDR1 and CDR2 (germline): DFQATT, SNEGSKA (reference sequence). CDR3 in DNA: TGCAGTGCCTTACGCTCAGGGGGCGACTATGGCTACACCTTC. This encodes CSALRSGGDYGYTF.

J is TRBJ2-5 and V is TRBV27; 7 bases agree with TRBD1. The CDR3 loop spans 15 amino acids. J was trimmed by 0 bases and V by 8 bases; bases with no gene match: 9. CDR1 and CDR2 from the germline V gene are MNHEY and SMNVEV (reference sequence). CDR3 in DNA: TGTGCCAGCGGGTCGACAGGGAAGTACCAAGAGACCCAGTACTTC. Its protein product is CASGSTGKYQETQYF.

This clonotype occurred once. The rearrangement uses TRBV24-1 and TRBJ2-1; 9 bases are shared with TRBD2. There are 14 residues in the CDR3. V lost 6 bases, J lost 6 bases, and 5 bases stayed unmatched. Germline values: CDR1 KGHDR, CDR2 SFDVKD. This chain's CDR3 is CATSISGGINEQFF. The CDR3 bases are TGTGCCACCAGTATAAGCGGGGGGATCAATGAGCAGTTCTTC.

CDR3 coding DNA: TGTGCCAGCAGTACAGCTTCCTACGAGCAGTACTTC. Its translation: CASSTASYEQYF. The V gene is TRBV2, the J gene TRBJ2-7; unclear D gene. The V end was cut by 5 bases, the J end by 1 base, with 6 bases between. The CDR3 has 12 residues. Germline CDR1 and CDR2: SNHLY and FYNNEI.

Turning to this clonotype: At one boundary the junction diverges from the germline segment, which might be a read error. The chain employs TRBV12-3 or TRBV12-4 and TRBJ1-2; TRBD1 matches 7 bases. The length of the CDR3 is 15 residues. In nucleotides, the CDR3 is TGTGCCAGCAGCCAGAGACGGGGAGGGGGCTATGGCTGCACCTTC. It specifies CASSQRRGGGYGCTF.

This chain uses TRBV5-1 with TRBJ2-5, with D maybe TRBD1 (5 bases). Trimming pared 2 bases from V and 7 bases from J, leaving 15 bases between. The germline CDR1 and CDR2 sequences are SGHRS and YFSETQ. This CDR3 spans 14 amino acids. The CDR3 here is CASSFGVQGGTQYF. The CDR3, as DNA: TGCGCCAGCAGCTTTGGTGTCCAGGGTGGGACCCAGTACTTC. The full variable domain, with the rest looked up from reference TRBV5-1 and TRBJ2-5, is KAGVTQTPRYLIKTRGQQVTLSCSPISGHRSVSWYQQTPGQGLQFLFEYFSETQRNKGNFPGRFSGRQFSNSRSEMNVSTLELGDSALYLCASSFGVQGGTQYFGPGTRLLVL.

The CDR3 region has the DNA TGTGCCAGCAGCGTATCCAGGGGACCCTATGGCTACACCTTC. Translated: CASSVSRGPYGYTF. This chain joins TRBV5-4 and TRBJ1-2, with D tentatively TRBD1 (6 bases). This CDR3 is built from 14 residues. Germline CDR1 SGHNT, CDR2 YYREEE (reference sequence). Between the trimmed V and J ends, which lost 4 bases and 4 bases, there was a span of 14 bases.

In its sample, this clonotype was seen once. V usage is TRBV24-1 and J usage is TRBJ1-5, with D hard to call. The CDR3 extends over 14 amino acids. Germline-derived CDR1 and CDR2 are KGHDR and SFDVKD. Trimming took off 5 bases at V and 4 bases at J, with 11 bases between the two ends. The CDR3 spells CATSVGRSNQPQHF. The CDR3 coding sequence is TGTGCCACCAGTGTAGGGAGATCGAATCAGCCCCAGCATTTT.

The sample holds many counts of this clonotype. The rearrangement uses TRBV6-6 and TRBJ2-7; 11 bases map to TRBD1. Trimming at V came to 5 bases and at J to 2 bases, leaving 2 bases not matched to a gene. From germline, CDR1 is MNHNY and CDR2 SVGAGI (reference sequence). The CDR3 spans 14 residues. CDR3 DNA: TGTGCCAGCAGTGAGGGACAGGGGGCCTACGAGCAGTACTTC. It encodes CASSEGQGAYEQYF.

The rearrangement uses TRBV28 and TRBJ2-7; 7 bases are shared with TRBD2. The CDR3 is made up of 15 amino acids. The junction had 8 bases not matched to a gene; V was cut back by 3 bases and J by 3 bases. Germline V gene data show CDR1 as MDHEN and CDR2 as SYDVKM. The CDR3 DNA sequence: TGTGCCAGCAGTTTTCCTGCGGGAGCCATCTACGAGCAGTACTTC. Its protein is CASSFPAGAIYEQYF.

V usage is TRBV18 and J usage is TRBJ1-2, with no clear D. Germline lookup yields CDR1 KGHSH and CDR2 LQKENI. The V end was cut by 2 bases, the J end by 2 bases, with 12 bases between. CDR3 length equals 15 residues. CDR3 sequence: CASSPGSHSNYGYTF. The CDR3 coding sequence is TGTGCCAGCTCACCAGGGAGTCATAGCAACTATGGCTACACCTTC.

This clonotype was observed a handful of times. This rearrangement joins TRBV28 to TRBJ2-7; D possibly corresponds to TRBD1 (6 bases). The CDR3 runs to 12 residues. Germline V gene sequence: CDR1 MDHEN, CDR2 SYDVKM. V lost 2 bases and J lost 10, with 12 bases in between. CDR3 residues: CASSLQGRCQYF. CDR3 coding DNA: TGTGCCAGCAGTTTACAGGGGAGATGTCAGTACTTC. The full variable domain, in which reference TRBV28 and TRBJ2-7 provide the parts outside the CDR3, is DVKVTQSSRYLVKRTGEKVFLECVQDMDHENMFWYRQDPGLGLRLIYFSYDVKMKEKGDIPEGYSVSREKKERFSLILESASTNQTSMYLCASSLQGRCQYFGPGTRLTVT.

This clonotype was seen a handful of times. This chain connects TRBV20-1 to TRBJ2-3; 7 nucleotides align to TRBD2. This CDR3 region has 14 residues. V gave up 5 bases and J gave up 2 bases; unmatched junction bases: 7. Germline V lookup: CDR1 DFQATT, CDR2 SNEGSKA (reference sequence). The CDR3 loop reads CSAAGTTFTDTQYF. The CDR3 DNA reads as TGCAGTGCTGCCGGGACTACGTTCACAGATACGCAGTATTTT.

The V and J genes are TRBV13 and TRBJ2-5; 9 nucleotides agree with TRBD1. V lost 5 bases and J lost 11; bases outside the gene matches: 18. In germline, CDR1 is PRHDT, CDR2 FYEKMQ (reference sequence). This CDR3 is 16 amino acids long. The CDR3 DNA reads TGTGCCAGCAGCGGTAAGGGACAGGGTGGCCTCTACGGGCAGTACTTC. Its translation is CASSGKGQGGLYGQYF.

V gene TRBV11-2 combines with J gene TRBJ2-3; a weak D match, TRBD2 (6 bases). The CDR3 runs to 18 residues. Germline lookup yields CDR1 SGHAT and CDR2 FQNNGV. V lost 2 bases to trimming and J lost 0 bases, with 18 bases between them. This chain's CDR3 is CASSLRGTGEASTDTQYF. CDR3 nucleotide sequence: TGTGCCAGCAGCTTAAGGGGAACGGGGGAGGCTAGCACAGATACGCAGTATTTT. Based on the CDR3 plus reference TRBV11-2 and TRBJ2-3, the full variable domain is EAGVAQSPRYKIIEKRQSVAFWCNPISGHATLYWYQQILGQGPKLLIQFQNNGVVDDSQLPKDRFSAERLKGVDSTLKIQPAKLEDSAVYLCASSLRGTGEASTDTQYFGPGTRLTVL.

This chain joins TRBV20-1 and TRBJ1-3; no definite D call. The CDR3 covers 15 residues. Trimming stripped 0 bases from V and 2 bases from J, with 11 bases between. From germline, CDR1 is DFQATT and CDR2 SNEGSKA (reference sequence). CDR3 region: CSARDIGSAGNTIYF. Written as DNA, the CDR3 is TGCAGTGCTAGAGATATTGGGTCTGCTGGAAACACCATATATTTT.

CDR3 residues: CASSQEHSQGARYEQYF. DNA of the CDR3: TGTGCCAGCAGCCAAGAACACTCCCAGGGGGCGCGATACGAGCAGTACTTC. The genes are TRBV4-2 and TRBJ2-7, with 8 bases lining up with TRBD1. Germline loops: CDR1 LGHNA, CDR2 YNFKEQ. CDR3 length equals 17 residues. V was clipped by 0 bases and J by 4 bases; unmatched bases: 11.